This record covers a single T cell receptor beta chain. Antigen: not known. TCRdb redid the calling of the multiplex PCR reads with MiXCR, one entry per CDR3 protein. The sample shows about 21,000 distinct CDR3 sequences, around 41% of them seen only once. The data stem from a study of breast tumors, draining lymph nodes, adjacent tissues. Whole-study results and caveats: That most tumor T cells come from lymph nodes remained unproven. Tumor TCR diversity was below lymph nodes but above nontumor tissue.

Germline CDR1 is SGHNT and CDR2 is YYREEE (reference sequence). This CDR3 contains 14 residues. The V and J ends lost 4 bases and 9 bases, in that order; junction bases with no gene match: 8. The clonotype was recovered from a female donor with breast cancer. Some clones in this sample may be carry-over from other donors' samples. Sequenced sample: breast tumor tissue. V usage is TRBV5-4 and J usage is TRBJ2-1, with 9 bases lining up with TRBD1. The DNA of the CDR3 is TGTGCCAGCAGCGGATTACAGGGGGCGGGTGAGCAGTTCTTC. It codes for CASSGLQGAGEQFF.